This T cell receptor beta chain was sequenced in a study of blood T cells in healthy people across ages. It was with a sample-barcoded 5' primer and a J-beta primer mix that a second PCR of roughly 7 to 12 cycles was run. Tags on each cDNA molecule came from a template-switch adaptor with 12 random nucleotides. TCRdb reprocessed the 5' RACE reads with MiXCR, giving one entry per CDR3 protein. This sample has roughly 680,000 distinct CDR3 sequences, with approximately 49% found just once. Germline assignment: CDR1 SGHTA and CDR2 FQGNSA. Trimming removed 3 bases from V and 1 base from J, with 7 bases in between. The CDR3 length is 14 residues. Regarding the study as a whole: Greater diversity and more naive CD4+ cells were seen in long-lived donors than in aged donors. It was found that TCR beta diversity correlated strongly with the percentage of naive T cells. Per million T cells, TCR beta diversity dropped roughly linearly as age increased.

Concerning this clonotype: Antigen: not known.

The chain has TRBV7-2 and TRBJ1-5, with D unresolved. Sample: blood. This sequence was found in a woman aged 60-70 years in good health. The CDR3 coding sequence is TGTGCCAGCAGCTTCTACGGGAGCAATCAGCCCCAGCATTTT. Translated: CASSFYGSNQPQHF.